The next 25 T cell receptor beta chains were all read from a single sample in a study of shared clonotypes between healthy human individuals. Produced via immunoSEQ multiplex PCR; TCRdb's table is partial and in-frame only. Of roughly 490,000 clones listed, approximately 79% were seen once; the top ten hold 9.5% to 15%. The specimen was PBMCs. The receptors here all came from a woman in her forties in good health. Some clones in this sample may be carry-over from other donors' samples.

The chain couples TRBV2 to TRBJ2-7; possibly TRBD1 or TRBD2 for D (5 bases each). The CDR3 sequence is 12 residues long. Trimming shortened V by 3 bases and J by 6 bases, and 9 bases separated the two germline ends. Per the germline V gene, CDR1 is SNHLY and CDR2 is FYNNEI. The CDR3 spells CASSEGDGEQYF. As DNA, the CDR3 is TGTGCCAGCAGTGAGGGGGACGGCGAGCAGTACTTC.

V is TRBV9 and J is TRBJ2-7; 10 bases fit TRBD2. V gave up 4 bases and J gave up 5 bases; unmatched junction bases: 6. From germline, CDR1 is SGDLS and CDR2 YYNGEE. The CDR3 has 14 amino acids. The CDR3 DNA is TGTGCCAGCAGCCCACTAGCGGGACCCCACGAGCAGTACTTC. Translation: CASSPLAGPHEQYF.

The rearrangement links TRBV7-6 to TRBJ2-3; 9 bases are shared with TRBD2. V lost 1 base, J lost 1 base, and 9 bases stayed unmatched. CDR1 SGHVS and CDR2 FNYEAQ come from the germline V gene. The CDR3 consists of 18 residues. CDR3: CASSLEGSGSSRTDTQYF. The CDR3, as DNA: TGTGCCAGCAGCTTAGAGGGTAGCGGGAGTTCTCGCACAGATACGCAGTATTTT.

CDR3 protein: CASRTTREDTQYF. DNA of the CDR3: TGTGCCAGCAGGACGACTAGGGAAGATACGCAGTATTTT. This chain links TRBV6-1 with TRBJ2-3; D might be TRBD2 (6 bases). V was pared by 6 bases and J by 5 bases, with 12 bases between. Per the germline V gene, CDR1 is MNHNS and CDR2 is SASEGT. This CDR3 has 13 amino acids.

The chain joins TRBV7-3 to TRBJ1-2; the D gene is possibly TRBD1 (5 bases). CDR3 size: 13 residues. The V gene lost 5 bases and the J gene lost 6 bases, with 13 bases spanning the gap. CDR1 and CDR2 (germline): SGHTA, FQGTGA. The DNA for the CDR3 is TGTGCCAGCAGCCGAGGGGACTACGATGGCTACACCTTC. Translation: CASSRGDYDGYTF.

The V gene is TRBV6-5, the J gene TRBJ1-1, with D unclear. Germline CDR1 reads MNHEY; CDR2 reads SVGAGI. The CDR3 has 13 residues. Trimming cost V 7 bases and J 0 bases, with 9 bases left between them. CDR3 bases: TGTGCCAGCAAGAGGTCGGTGAACACTGAAGCTTTCTTT. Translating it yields CASKRSVNTEAFF.

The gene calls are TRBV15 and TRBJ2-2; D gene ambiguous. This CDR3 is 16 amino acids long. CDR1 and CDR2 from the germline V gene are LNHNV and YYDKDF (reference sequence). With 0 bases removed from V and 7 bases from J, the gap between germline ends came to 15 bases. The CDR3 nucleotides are TGTGCCACCAGCAGAGATCGTGCCAGAGATATCGGGGAGCTGTTTTTT. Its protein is CATSRDRARDIGELFF.

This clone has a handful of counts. In nucleotides, the CDR3 is TGTGCCAGCGGGATATCCCATGAGCAGTTCTTC. Translated, it gives CASGISHEQFF. This sequence joins TRBV2 and TRBJ2-1, with D hard to call. V gave up 8 bases and J gave up 8 bases, with 10 bases separating them. Germline V gene lookup returns CDR1 SNHLY and CDR2 FYNNEI. The CDR3 has 11 residues.

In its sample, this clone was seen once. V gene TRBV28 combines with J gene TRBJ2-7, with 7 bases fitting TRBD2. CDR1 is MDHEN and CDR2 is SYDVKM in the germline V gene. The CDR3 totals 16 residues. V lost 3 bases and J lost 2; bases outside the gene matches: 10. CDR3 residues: CASSLLALAEPYEQYF. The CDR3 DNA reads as TGTGCCAGCAGTTTGCTTGCTCTAGCGGAACCCTACGAGCAGTACTTC. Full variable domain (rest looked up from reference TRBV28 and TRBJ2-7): DVKVTQSSRYLVKRTGEKVFLECVQDMDHENMFWYRQDPGLGLRLIYFSYDVKMKEKGDIPEGYSVSREKKERFSLILESASTNQTSMYLCASSLLALAEPYEQYFGPGTRLTVT.

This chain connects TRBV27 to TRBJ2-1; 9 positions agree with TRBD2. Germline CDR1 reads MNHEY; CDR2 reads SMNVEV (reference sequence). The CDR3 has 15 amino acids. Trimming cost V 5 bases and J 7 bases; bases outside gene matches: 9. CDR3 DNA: TGTGCCAGCAGTCCTACTAGCGGGTTGAGTAATGAGCAGTTCTTC. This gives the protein CASSPTSGLSNEQFF.

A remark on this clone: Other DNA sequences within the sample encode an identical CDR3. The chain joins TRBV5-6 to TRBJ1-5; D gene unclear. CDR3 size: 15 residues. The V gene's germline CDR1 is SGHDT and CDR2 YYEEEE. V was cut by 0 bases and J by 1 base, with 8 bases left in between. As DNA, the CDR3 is TGTGCCAGCAGCTTGGCCGCTGGGAGCAATCAGCCCCAGCATTTT. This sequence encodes CASSLAAGSNQPQHF.

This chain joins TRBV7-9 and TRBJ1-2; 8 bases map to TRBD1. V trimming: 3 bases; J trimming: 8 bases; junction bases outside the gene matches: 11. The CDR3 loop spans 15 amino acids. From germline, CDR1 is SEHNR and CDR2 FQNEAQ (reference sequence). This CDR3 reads CASSFTPGQAEGYTF. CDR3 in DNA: TGTGCCAGCAGCTTTACCCCGGGACAGGCCGAGGGCTACACCTTC. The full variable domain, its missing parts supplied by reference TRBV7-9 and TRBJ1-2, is DTGVSQNPRHKITKRGQNVTFRCDPISEHNRLYWYRQTLGQGPEFLTYFQNEAQLEKSRLLSDRFSAERPKGSFSTLEIQRTEQGDSAMYLCASSFTPGQAEGYTFGSGTRLTVV.

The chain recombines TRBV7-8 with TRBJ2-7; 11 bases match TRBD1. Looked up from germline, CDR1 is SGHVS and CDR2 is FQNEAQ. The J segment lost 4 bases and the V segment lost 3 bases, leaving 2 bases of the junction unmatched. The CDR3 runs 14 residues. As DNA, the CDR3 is TGTGCCAGCAGCTTGGACAGGGGGCAGTACGAGCAGTACTTC. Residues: CASSLDRGQYEQYF.

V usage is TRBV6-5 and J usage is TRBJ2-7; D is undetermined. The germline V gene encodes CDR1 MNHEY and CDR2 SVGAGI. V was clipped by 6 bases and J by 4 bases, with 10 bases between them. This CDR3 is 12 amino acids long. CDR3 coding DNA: TGTGCCAGCAGCCCCCCTGGATACGAGCAGTACTTC. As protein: CASSPPGYEQYF.

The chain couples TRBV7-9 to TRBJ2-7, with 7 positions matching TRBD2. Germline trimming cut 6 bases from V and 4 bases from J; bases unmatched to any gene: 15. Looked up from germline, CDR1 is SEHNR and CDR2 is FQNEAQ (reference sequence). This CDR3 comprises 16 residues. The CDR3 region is CASRGSLGGSRYEQYF. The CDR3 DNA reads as TGTGCCAGCAGGGGGTCCCTAGGCGGGAGTAGGTACGAGCAGTACTTC.

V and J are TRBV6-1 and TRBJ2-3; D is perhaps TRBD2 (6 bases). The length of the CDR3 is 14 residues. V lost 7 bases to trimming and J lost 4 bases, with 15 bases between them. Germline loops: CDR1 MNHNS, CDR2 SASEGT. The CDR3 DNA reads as TGTGCCAGCACTTTGACGGGAGCGGCAGATACGCAGTATTTT. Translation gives CASTLTGAADTQYF.

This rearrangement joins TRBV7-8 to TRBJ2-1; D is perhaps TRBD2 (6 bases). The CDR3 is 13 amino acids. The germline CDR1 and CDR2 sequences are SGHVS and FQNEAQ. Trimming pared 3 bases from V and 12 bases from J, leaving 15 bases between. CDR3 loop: CASSLIGGMGQFF. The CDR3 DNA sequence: TGTGCCAGCAGCTTGATTGGCGGGATGGGGCAGTTCTTC.

The CDR3 here is CASRPGLSNTGELFF. CDR3 sequence (DNA): TGTGCCAGCAGGCCCGGGCTATCGAACACCGGGGAGCTGTTTTTT. The chain has TRBV27 and TRBJ2-2; D uncertain. Germline-derived CDR1 and CDR2 are MNHEY and SMNVEV (reference sequence). Trimming stripped 6 bases from V and 0 bases from J, with 11 bases between. The CDR3 runs to 15 residues.

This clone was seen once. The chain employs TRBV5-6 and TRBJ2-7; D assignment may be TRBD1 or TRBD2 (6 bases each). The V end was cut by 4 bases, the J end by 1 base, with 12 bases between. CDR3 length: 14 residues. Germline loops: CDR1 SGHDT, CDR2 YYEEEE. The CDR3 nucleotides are TGTGCCAGCAGCCCGAGGGGGGAATCCTACGAGCAGTACTTC. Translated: CASSPRGESYEQYF.

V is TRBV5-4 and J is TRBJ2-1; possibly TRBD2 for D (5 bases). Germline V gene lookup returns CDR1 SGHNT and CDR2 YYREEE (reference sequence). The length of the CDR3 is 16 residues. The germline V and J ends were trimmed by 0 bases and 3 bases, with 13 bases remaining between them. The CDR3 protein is CASSLASWTRYNEQFF. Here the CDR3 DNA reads TGTGCCAGCAGCTTGGCCAGCTGGACTCGCTACAATGAGCAGTTCTTC.

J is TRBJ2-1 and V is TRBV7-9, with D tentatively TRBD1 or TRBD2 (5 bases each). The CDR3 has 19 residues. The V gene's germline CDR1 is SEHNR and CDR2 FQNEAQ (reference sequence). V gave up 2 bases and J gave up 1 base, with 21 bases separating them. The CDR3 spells CASSLSGGAARLSYNEQFF. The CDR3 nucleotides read TGTGCCAGCAGCTTATCTGGGGGTGCCGCGCGTCTATCCTACAATGAGCAGTTCTTC.

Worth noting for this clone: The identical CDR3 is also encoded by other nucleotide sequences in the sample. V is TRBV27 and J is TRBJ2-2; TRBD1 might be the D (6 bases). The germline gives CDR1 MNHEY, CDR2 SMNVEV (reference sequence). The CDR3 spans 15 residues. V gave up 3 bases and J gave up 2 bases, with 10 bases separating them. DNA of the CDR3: TGTGCCAGCAGTTTTCAGACAGGAAACACCGGGGAGCTGTTTTTT. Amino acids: CASSFQTGNTGELFF.

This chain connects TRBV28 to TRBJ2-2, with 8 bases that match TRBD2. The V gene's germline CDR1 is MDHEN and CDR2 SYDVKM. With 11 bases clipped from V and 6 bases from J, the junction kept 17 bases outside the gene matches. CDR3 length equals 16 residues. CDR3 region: CAASPPGGVGSGELFF. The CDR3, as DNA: TGTGCCGCGTCCCCTCCGGGAGGGGTTGGTTCCGGGGAGCTGTTTTTT.

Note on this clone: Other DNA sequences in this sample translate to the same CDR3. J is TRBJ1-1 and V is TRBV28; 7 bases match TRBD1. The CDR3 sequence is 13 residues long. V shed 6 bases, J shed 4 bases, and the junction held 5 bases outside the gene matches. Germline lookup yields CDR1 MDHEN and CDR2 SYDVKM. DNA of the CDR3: TGTGCCAGCAGCTTACAGGGGATCACTGAAGCTTTCTTT. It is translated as CASSLQGITEAFF.

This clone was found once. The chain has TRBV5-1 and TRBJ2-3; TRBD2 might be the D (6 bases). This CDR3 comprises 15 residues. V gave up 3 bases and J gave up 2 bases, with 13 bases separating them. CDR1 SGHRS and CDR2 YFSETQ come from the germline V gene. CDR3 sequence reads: CASSYTSSSTDTQYF. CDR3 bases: TGCGCCAGCAGCTACACTAGCTCCTCCACAGATACGCAGTATTTT.